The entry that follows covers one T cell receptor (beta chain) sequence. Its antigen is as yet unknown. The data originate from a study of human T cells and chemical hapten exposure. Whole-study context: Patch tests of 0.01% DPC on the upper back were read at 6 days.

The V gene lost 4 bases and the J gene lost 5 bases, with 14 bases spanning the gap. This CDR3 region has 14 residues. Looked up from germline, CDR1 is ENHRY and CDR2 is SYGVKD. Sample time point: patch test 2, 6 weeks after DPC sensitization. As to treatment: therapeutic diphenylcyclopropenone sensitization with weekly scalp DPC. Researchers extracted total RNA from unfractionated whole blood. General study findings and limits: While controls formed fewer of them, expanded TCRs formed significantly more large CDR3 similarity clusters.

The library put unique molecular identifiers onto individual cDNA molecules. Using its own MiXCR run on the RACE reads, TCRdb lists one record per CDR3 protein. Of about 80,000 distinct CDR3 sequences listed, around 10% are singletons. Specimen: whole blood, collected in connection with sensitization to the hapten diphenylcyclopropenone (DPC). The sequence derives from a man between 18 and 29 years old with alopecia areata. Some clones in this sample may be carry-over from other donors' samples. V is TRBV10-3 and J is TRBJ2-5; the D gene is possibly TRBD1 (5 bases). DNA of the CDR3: TGTGCCATCAGTGGGCAGGGTGAAGGGGAGACCCAGTACTTC. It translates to CAISGQGEGETQYF.